The present T cell receptor beta chain was sequenced within a study of identical twins. Whole-study findings and limits: Models underestimated TCR alpha sharing (out-of-frame) in monozygotic twins. The analysis was cross-sectional rather than longitudinal within donors. Insertion counts were lower in abundant cord blood beta clonotypes, a trend that memory repertoires did not show.

This clonotype came up many times. What it binds is not known. Each donor was a healthy Caucasian. This CDR3 is 14 amino acids long. CDR1 is LGHDT and CDR2 is YNNKEL in the germline V gene (reference sequence). V shed 0 bases and J shed 0 bases, with 5 bases lying between them. From the 5' RACE reads, TCRdb called clonotypes with MiXCR, one entry per CDR3 protein. The profile shows around 100,000 distinct CDR3 sequences, just under 6% of them singletons. The specimen was memory T cells sorted from blood. The chain links TRBV3-1 to TRBJ2-5; no firm D call. The clonotype originates from a woman in her 50s in good health. The CDR3 bases are TGTGCCAGCAGCCAAGAAAGATACCAAGAGACCCAGTACTTC. It codes for CASSQERYQETQYF.